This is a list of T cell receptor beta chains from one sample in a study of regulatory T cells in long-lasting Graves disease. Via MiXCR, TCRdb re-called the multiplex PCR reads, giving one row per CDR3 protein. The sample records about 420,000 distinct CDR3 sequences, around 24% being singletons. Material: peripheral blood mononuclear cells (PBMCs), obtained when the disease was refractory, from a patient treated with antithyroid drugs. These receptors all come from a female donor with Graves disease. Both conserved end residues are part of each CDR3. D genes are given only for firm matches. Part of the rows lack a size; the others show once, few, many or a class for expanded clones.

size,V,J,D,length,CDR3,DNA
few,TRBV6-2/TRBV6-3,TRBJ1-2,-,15,CASSYSPALLGGYTF,TGTGCCAGCAGTTACTCGCCCGCGCTCCTAGGTGGCTACACCTTC
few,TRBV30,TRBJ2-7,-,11,CAWSSGYEQYF,TGTGCCTGGAGTTCAGGTTACGAGCAGTACTTC
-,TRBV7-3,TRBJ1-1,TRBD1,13,CASSPWDSQEAFF,TGTGCCAGCAGCCCTTGGGACAGCCAGGAAGCTTTCTTT
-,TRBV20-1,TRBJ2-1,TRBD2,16,CSARGPGLAGGNEQFF,TGCAGTGCTAGGGGGCCCGGGCTAGCGGGAGGAAATGAGCAGTTCTTC
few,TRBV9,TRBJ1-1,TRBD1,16,CASSDPAGQGGTEAFF,TGTGCCAGCAGCGATCCCGCCGGACAGGGAGGGACTGAAGCTTTCTTT
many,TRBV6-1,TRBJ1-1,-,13,CASRTGANTEAFF,TGTGCCAGCAGAACCGGGGCGAACACTGAAGCTTTCTTT
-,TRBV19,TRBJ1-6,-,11,CASSIGETLHF,TGTGCCAGTAGTATTGGCGAAACCCTCCACTTT
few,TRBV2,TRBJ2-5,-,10,CASFRGTQYF,TGTGCCAGCTTCCGAGGGACCCAGTACTTC
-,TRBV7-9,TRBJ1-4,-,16,CASREVPTERKRGLFF,TGTGCCAGCAGGGAGGTTCCGACTGAGCGAAAAAGAGGGCTGTTTTTT
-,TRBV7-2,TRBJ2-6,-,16,CASSLRGSSGANVLTF,TGTGCCAGCAGCTTACGGGGTAGCTCTGGGGCCAACGTCCTGACTTTC
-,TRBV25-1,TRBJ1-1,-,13,CASSPVGVGVTFF,TGTGCCAGCAGCCCTGTGGGGGTAGGTGTAACTTTCTTT
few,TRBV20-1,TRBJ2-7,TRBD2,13,CSPNLAGSYEQYF,TGCAGTCCTAATCTAGCGGGGTCCTACGAGCAGTACTTC
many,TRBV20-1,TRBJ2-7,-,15,CSAVGAQAISYEQYF,TGCAGTGCCGTAGGGGCGCAGGCAATTTCCTACGAGCAGTACTTC
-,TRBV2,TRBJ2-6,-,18,CASSGAGHLLSGANVLAF,TGTGCCAGCAGCGGTGCAGGACACCTGTTATCTGGGGCCAACGTCCTGGCTTTC
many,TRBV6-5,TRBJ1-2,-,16,CASSYIMRGRNYGYTF,TGTGCCAGCAGTTACATCATGCGGGGACGAAACTATGGCTACACCTTC
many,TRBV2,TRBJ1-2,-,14,CASSEGRRRYGYTF,TGTGCCAGCAGTGAAGGCAGGCGCCGGTATGGCTACACCTTC
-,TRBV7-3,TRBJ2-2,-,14,CASSLDWGSGELFF,TGTGCCAGCAGCTTAGATTGGGGTTCCGGGGAGCTGTTTTTT
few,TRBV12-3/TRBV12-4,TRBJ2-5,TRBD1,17,CASTRDRVPGRGETQYF,TGTGCCAGCACCAGGGACAGGGTGCCCGGACGCGGAGAGACCCAGTACTTC
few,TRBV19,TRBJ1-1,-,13,CASSILVNTEAFF,TGTGCCAGTAGTATTTTGGTGAACACTGAAGCTTTCTTT
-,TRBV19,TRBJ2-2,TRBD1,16,CASSIGWTGRTGELFF,TGTGCCAGTAGTATAGGCTGGACAGGGAGGACCGGGGAGCTGTTTTTT
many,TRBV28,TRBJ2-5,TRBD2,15,CASSHHTAGGETQYF,TGTGCCAGCAGTCACCACACCGCGGGAGGAGAGACCCAGTACTTC
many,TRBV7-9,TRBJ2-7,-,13,CASSLDLVYEQYF,TGTGCCAGCAGCTTAGACCTCGTATACGAGCAGTACTTC
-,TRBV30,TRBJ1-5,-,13,CAWSLDSNQPQHF,TGTGCCTGGAGTTTGGACAGCAATCAGCCCCAGCATTTT
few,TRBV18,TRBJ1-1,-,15,CASSLNSDGNTEAFF,TGTGCCAGCTCACTAAACTCGGACGGGAACACTGAAGCTTTCTTT
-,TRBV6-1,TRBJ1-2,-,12,CASSDRNYGYTF,TGTGCCAGCAGTGACCGCAACTATGGCTACACCTTC
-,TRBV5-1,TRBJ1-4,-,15,CASSLDGGRWEKLFF,TGCGCCAGCAGCTTGGATGGGGGGCGTTGGGAAAAACTGTTTTTT
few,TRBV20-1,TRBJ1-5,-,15,CSARGGMGNSQPQHF,TGCAGTGCTAGAGGAGGTATGGGGAATAGTCAGCCCCAGCATTTT
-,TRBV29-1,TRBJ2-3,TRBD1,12,CSADRNPDTQYF,TGCAGCGCGGACAGGAATCCAGATACGCAGTATTTT
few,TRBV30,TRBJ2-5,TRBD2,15,CAWSKGSGSRETQYF,TGTGCCTGGAGTAAGGGGAGCGGGAGCCGAGAGACCCAGTACTTC
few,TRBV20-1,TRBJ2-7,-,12,CSAKSSPYEQYF,TGCAGTGCTAAGAGTAGCCCCTACGAGCAGTACTTC
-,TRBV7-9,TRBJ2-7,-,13,CASSSRDKWEQYF,TGTGCCAGCAGCTCCCGGGACAAATGGGAGCAGTACTTC
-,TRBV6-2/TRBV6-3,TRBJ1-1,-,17,CASSYEAVKNLNTEAFF,TGTGCCAGCAGTTACGAAGCCGTAAAGAACTTGAACACTGAAGCTTTCTTT
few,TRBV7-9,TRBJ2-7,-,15,CASSLGHPTGNEQYF,TGTGCCAGCAGCCTAGGGCATCCTACGGGCAACGAGCAGTACTTC
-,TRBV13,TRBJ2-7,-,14,CASSFRGNPNEQYF,TGTGCCAGCAGCTTTCGGGGAAATCCCAACGAGCAGTACTTC
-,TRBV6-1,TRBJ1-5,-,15,CASRKGTNSNQPQHF,TGTGCCAGCAGGAAGGGGACAAATAGCAATCAGCCCCAGCATTTT
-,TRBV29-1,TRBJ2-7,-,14,CSVRVGLGSYEQYF,TGCAGCGTCAGAGTGGGTCTGGGATCCTACGAGCAGTACTTC
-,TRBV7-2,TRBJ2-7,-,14,CASSSPGPDYEQYF,TGCGCCAGCAGCAGTCCGGGGCCCGACTACGAGCAGTACTTC
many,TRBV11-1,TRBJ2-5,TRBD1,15,CASSPKGGNQETQYF,TGTGCCAGCAGCCCGAAAGGGGGCAACCAAGAGACCCAGTACTTC
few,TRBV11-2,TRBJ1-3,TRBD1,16,CASSVTGGAPGNTIYF,TGTGCCAGCAGCGTGACAGGGGGAGCTCCTGGAAACACCATATATTTT
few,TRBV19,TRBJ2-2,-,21,CASSIDLSWLPIAANTGELFF,TGTGCCAGTAGTATAGATCTTAGTTGGCTACCAATCGCTGCGAACACCGGGGAGCTGTTTTTT
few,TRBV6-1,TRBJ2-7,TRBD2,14,CASRPTSGAYEQYF,TGTGCCAGCAGACCGACTAGCGGGGCCTACGAGCAGTACTTC
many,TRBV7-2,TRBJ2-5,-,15,CASSLERTLWETQYF,TGTGCCAGCAGCTTAGAACGGACCCTTTGGGAGACCCAGTACTTC
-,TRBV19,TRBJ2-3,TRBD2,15,CASIPSVAGEWVQYF,TGTGCCAGTATCCCTAGCGTGGCGGGAGAGTGGGTGCAGTATTTT
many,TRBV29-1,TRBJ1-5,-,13,CSVEEGSNQPQHF,TGCAGCGTTGAAGAAGGGAGCAATCAGCCCCAGCATTTT
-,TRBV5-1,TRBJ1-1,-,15,CASSPGGGRNTEAFF,TGCGCCAGCAGCCCCGGGGGGGGAAGGAACACTGAAGCTTTCTTT
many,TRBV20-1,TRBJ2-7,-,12,CSARPGAYEQYF,TGCAGTGCTAGACCCGGGGCCTACGAGCAGTACTTC
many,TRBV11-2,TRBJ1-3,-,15,CASSLARISSGTIYF,TGTGCCAGCAGCTTAGCTAGGATCTCCTCCGGCACCATATATTTT
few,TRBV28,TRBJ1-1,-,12,CASTKRGGRAFF,TGTGCCAGCACCAAACGGGGGGGAAGGGCTTTCTTT
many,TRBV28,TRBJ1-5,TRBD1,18,CASRHGQGELYSNQPQHF,TGTGCCAGCAGACACGGACAGGGGGAGCTTTATAGCAATCAGCCCCAGCATTTT
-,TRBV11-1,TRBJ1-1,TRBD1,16,CASSPRTGRLNTEAFF,TGTGCCAGCAGCCCGCGGACAGGGAGACTGAACACTGAAGCTTTCTTT
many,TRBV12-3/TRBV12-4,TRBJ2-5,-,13,CASSQQIQETQYF,TGTGCCAGCAGTCAACAGATACAAGAGACCCAGTACTTC
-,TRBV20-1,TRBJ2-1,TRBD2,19,CSAREAASGSVWSYNEQFF,TGCAGTGCTAGAGAAGCGGCTAGCGGGAGTGTTTGGTCCTACAATGAGCAGTTCTTC